The 3 T cell receptor beta chains below come from one sample, sequenced in a study of shared clonotypes between healthy human individuals. Produced via immunoSEQ multiplex PCR; TCRdb's table is partial and in-frame only. This sample has roughly 720,000 clones, with less than 95% found just once. Sequenced input: memory CD8+ T cells from PBMCs. Subset indicated: CD45RO+ cells pooled with CCR7-negative TemRA cells. The receptors stem from a man aged 18 to 30 in good health. Some clones in this sample may be carry-over from other donors' samples.

This clone came up many times. The V call is TRBV6-5, the J call TRBJ1-1; D uncertain. V lost 4 bases, J lost 11 bases, and 11 bases lay in between. CDR3 size: 11 residues. Germline values: CDR1 MNHEY, CDR2 SVGAGI. CDR3 nucleotide sequence: TGTGCCAGCAGTTCCGGAGGTTGGGCTTTCTTT. Translated: CASSSGGWAFF.

For this clone: At the DNA level, this CDR3 is encoded by other sequences in the same sample as well. The genes are TRBV5-1 and TRBJ2-7, with TRBD1 matching 9 bases. The CDR3 sequence is 14 residues long. V was pared by 3 bases and J by 5 bases, with 6 bases of the junction left unmatched. Germline values: CDR1 SGHRS, CDR2 YFSETQ. The CDR3 loop is CASSSRDRVHEQYF. In DNA, the CDR3 is TGCGCCAGCAGCTCCCGGGACAGGGTCCACGAGCAGTACTTC.

The chain carries TRBV11-2 and TRBJ2-2, with D perhaps matching TRBD1 or TRBD2 (5 bases each). With 1 base removed from V and 5 bases from J, the gap between germline ends came to 17 bases. This CDR3 region has 17 residues. Germline V gene sequence: CDR1 SGHAT, CDR2 FQNNGV. CDR3 nucleotides: TGTGCCAGCAGCTTAGTCCGGACACTGAGGGGAACCGGGGAGCTGTTTTTT. It codes for CASSLVRTLRGTGELFF.